This note documents a single TCR beta chain sequence. The antigen remains undetermined. TCR beta libraries were prepared from cDNA with unique molecular identifiers. TCRdb re-called the PCR reads through MiXCR, storing one row per CDR3 protein. The sample has hundreds of thousands of distinct CDR3 sequences, 25% to 30% seen once. The CDR3 runs to 16 residues. CDR1 and CDR2 from the germline V gene are LGHDT and YNNKEL (reference sequence). V lost 5 bases, J lost 4 bases, and 15 bases lay in between. The record originates from a study of post-analysis software for immune sequencing data. Study results and caveats: Patients used about five TRBV segments, including TRBV5-6, TRBV5-1 and TRBV20-1, more often than controls.

This chain uses TRBV3-1 with TRBJ2-6, with a weak D call TRBD2 (6 bases). This clonotype was sampled from a girl aged 10-17 years with multiple sclerosis. The sample consisted of blood. In nucleotides, the CDR3 is TGTGCCAGCAGCTTGGTGGTGGGAGGAGGGGCCAACGTCCTGACTTTC. Amino acids: CASSLVVGGGANVLTF.